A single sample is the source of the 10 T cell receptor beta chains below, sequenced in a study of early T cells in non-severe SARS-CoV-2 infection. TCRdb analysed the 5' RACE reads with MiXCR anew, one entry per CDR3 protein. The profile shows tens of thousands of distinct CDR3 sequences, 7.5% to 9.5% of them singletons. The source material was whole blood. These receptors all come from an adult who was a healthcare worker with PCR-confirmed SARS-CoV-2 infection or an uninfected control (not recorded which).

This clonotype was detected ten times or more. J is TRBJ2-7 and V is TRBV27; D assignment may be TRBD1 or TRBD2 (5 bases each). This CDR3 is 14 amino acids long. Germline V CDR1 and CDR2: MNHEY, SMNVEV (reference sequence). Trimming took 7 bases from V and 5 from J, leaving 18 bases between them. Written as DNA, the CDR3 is TGTGCCAGCACCCCCCGGGGCCCGGTGGACGAGCAGTACTTC. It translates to CASTPRGPVDEQYF.

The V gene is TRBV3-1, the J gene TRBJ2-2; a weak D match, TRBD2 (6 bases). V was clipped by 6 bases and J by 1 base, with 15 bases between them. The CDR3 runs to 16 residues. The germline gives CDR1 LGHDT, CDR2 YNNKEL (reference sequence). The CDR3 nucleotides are TGTGCCAGCAGTCGCCGGGGGACGGAGAACACCGGGGAGCTGTTTTTT. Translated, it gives CASSRRGTENTGELFF. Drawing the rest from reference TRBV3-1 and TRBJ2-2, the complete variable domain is DTAVSQTPKYLVTQMGNDKSIKCEQNLGHDTMYWYKQDSKKFLKIMFSYNNKELIINETVPNRFSPKSPDKAHLNLHINSLELGDSAVYFCASSRRGTENTGELFFGEGSRLTVL.

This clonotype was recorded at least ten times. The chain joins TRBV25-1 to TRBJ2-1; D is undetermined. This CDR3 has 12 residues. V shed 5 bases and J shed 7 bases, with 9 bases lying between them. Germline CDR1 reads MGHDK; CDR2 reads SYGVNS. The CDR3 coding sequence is TGTGCCAGCAGTCACCCATGGAATGAGCAGTTCTTC. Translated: CASSHPWNEQFF.

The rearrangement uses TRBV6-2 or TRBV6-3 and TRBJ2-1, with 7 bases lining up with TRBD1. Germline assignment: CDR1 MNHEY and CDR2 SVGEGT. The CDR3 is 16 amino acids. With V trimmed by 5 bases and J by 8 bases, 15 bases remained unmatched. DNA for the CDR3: TGTGCCAGCAGTACACCGGAAGCTGACAGGGTCCATGAGCAGTTCTTC. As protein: CASSTPEADRVHEQFF.

CDR3 protein: CASSLGLGRVSTGELFF. The CDR3 bases are TGTGCCAGCAGCTTAGGCCTGGGCCGGGTCAGCACCGGGGAGCTGTTTTTT. V usage is TRBV7-6 and J usage is TRBJ2-2; D unclear. The CDR3 covers 17 residues. V was pared by 1 base and J by 4 bases, with 16 bases between. Germline V lookup: CDR1 SGHVS, CDR2 FNYEAQ.

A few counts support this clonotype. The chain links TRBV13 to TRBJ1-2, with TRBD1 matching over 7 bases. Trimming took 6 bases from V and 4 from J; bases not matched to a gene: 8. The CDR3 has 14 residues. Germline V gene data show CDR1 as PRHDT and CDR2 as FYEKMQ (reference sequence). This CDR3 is CASSPTGEGYGYTF. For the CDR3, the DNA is TGTGCCAGCAGTCCTACAGGGGAAGGCTATGGCTACACCTTC.

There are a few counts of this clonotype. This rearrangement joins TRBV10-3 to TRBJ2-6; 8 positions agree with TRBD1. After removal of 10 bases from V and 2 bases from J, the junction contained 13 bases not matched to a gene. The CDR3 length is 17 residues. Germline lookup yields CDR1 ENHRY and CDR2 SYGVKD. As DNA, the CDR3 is TGTGCCACCCCGGCTCCCCCGGACAGGGCTGGGGCCAACGTCCTGACTTTC. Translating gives CATPAPPDRAGANVLTF.

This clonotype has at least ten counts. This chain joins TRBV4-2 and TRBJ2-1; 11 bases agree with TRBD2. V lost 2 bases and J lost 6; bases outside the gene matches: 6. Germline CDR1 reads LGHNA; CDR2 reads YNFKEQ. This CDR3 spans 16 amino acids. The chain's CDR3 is CASSQQTSGSFNEQFF. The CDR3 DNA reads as TGTGCCAGCAGCCAACAAACTAGCGGGAGTTTCAATGAGCAGTTCTTC.

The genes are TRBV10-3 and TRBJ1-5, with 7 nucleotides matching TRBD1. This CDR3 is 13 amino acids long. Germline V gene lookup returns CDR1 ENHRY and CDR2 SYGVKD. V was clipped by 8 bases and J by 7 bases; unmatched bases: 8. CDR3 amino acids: CAIGPGGRQPQHF. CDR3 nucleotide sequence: TGTGCCATCGGTCCAGGGGGAAGGCAGCCCCAGCATTTT.

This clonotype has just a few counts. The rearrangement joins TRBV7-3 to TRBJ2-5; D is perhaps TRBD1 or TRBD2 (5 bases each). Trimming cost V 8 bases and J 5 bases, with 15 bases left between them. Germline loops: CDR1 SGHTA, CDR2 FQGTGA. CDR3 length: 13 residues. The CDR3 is CASAPGTRETQYF. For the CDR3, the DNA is TGTGCCAGCGCACCCGGGACCCGCGAGACCCAGTACTTC.